The source of this T cell receptor beta chain is a study of T cell repertoires in cytomegalovirus infection. Across the study: Evidence of both CMV infection and a matching HLA type came from public TCR beta signatures. Findings and caveats of the study: There were HLA-C-restricted CMV-specific TCR beta clonotypes dominating the ex vivo response.

The CDR3 has 14 residues. Trimming cost V 4 bases and J 4 bases; bases outside gene matches: 2. Looked up from germline, CDR1 is SGHTA and CDR2 is FQGNSA. TCRdb reprocessed the reads with MiXCR, giving one entry per CDR3 protein. The sample lists around 110,000 distinct CDR3 sequences, roughly a tenth occurring once. At least ten counts were recorded for this clonotype. The target antigen is unknown. The sequenced sample consisted of PBMCs, sequenced either directly or after in vitro stimulation (not recorded which). The source is a human donor in good health (CMV status not recorded). Some clones in this sample may be carry-over from other donors' samples. This rearrangement joins TRBV7-2 to TRBJ1-4; 8 bases map to TRBD1. CDR3 protein: CASSSGQGNEKLFF. The DNA of the CDR3 is TGTGCCAGCAGCTCAGGACAGGGTAATGAAAAACTGTTTTTT. The entire variable domain, with the rest obtained from reference TRBV7-2 and TRBJ1-4, is as follows: GAGVSQSPSNKVTEKGKDVELRCDPISGHTALYWYRQSLGQGLEFLIYFQGNSAPDKSGLPSDRFSAERTGGSVSTLTIQRTQQEDSAVYLCASSSGQGNEKLFFGSGTQLSVL.